Only a few counts were recorded for the clone carrying this T cell receptor beta chain. Its antigen remains unidentified. The CDR3 has 13 amino acids. V lost 0 bases, J lost 3 bases, and 7 bases lay in between. CDR1 SGHRS and CDR2 YFSETQ come from the germline V gene. The data originate from a study of T-cell reconstitution after alpha-beta-depleted transplantation in children. Study findings and constraints: Recipient T cells and thymic progenitors that survived gave rise to the high TCRbeta diversity observed at day 60 in some patients. It was newly produced T cells that mostly accounted for T-cell counts and diversity one year after transplant. About two months after transplant, alpha-beta T cells reportedly came from several hundred expanded graft clones.

Unique molecular identifiers were incorporated during preparation of the TCRbeta library. TCRdb analysed the PCR reads with MiXCR anew, one entry per CDR3 protein. The sample yields some 300,000 distinct CDR3 sequences, roughly 9.1% seen once. The receptor was derived from a boy in the first two years of life with acute myeloid leukemia, due to receive a stem cell transplant. The gene calls are TRBV5-1 and TRBJ2-7, with no clear D. The material sequenced was PBMCs, taken before TCRalphabeta/CD19-depleted stem cell transplant. The CDR3 reads CASSLGPGYEQYF. DNA for the CDR3: TGCGCCAGCAGCTTGGGTCCGGGCTACGAGCAGTACTTC.